Shown below are 29 T cell receptor beta chains from a single sample sequenced in a study of T-cell reconstitution after alpha-beta-depleted transplantation in children. The TCRbeta library was prepared with unique molecular identifiers. TCRdb ran MiXCR on the PCR reads and lists one entry per CDR3 protein. The sample gives some 200,000 distinct CDR3 sequences, 5.5% to 7% of which show up once; just over 5.5% is in the top ten. The specimen comprised PBMCs, sampled before TCRalphabeta/CD19-depleted stem cell transplant. These receptors came from a boy younger than 10 with acute lymphoblastic leukemia, due to receive a stem cell transplant.

Many counts were recorded for this clonotype. This chain uses TRBV9 with TRBJ1-2, with D tentatively TRBD1 (6 bases). Germline lookup yields CDR1 SGDLS and CDR2 YYNGEE. V lost 4 bases to trimming and J lost 8 bases, with 21 bases between them. This CDR3 is 15 amino acids long. CDR3 bases: TGTGCCAGCAGCAGAGAAGGGGGTTTTGCTAACGGCTACACCTTC. Residues: CASSREGGFANGYTF.

Many counts were recorded for this clonotype. The CDR3 region has the DNA TGTGCCAGCAGTTACGAGACTAGCGGCACTTACCAAGAGACCCAGTACTTC. It yields the protein CASSYETSGTYQETQYF. The rearrangement joins TRBV6-2 or TRBV6-3 to TRBJ2-5; 9 nucleotides line up with TRBD2. The CDR3 has 17 amino acids. V shed 2 bases, J shed 0 bases, and the junction held 7 bases outside the gene matches. CDR1 and CDR2 (germline): MNHEY, SVGEGT.

About this clonotype: A much larger clonotype is one base distant, so this may be a read error. The CDR3 does not close with the conserved phenylalanine or tryptophan, likely indicating a read error. V usage is TRBV29-1 and J usage is TRBJ1-1; D gene unclear. V lost 7 bases to trimming and J lost 3 bases, with 6 bases between them. The germline gives CDR1 SQVTM, CDR2 ANQGSEA. The CDR3 is 10 amino acids. The CDR3 is CSGGDTEAFL. The CDR3 region has the DNA TGCAGCGGGGGAGACACTGAAGCTTTCTTG.

In this sample, this clonotype turned up many times. This chain links TRBV12-3 or TRBV12-4 with TRBJ2-1; D is unclear. The CDR3 has 15 amino acids. The V gene lost 2 bases and the J gene lost 0 bases, with 8 bases spanning the gap. The CDR3, as DNA: TGTGCCAGCAGTTTAAGGCTGAGCTCCTACAATGAGCAGTTCTTC. It is translated as CASSLRLSSYNEQFF.

This clonotype occurred a few times. This chain connects TRBV3-1 to TRBJ1-1, with D unresolved. The CDR3 consists of 15 residues. The V gene's germline CDR1 is LGHDT and CDR2 YNNKEL (reference sequence). Between the trimmed V and J ends, which lost 1 base and 2 bases, there was a span of 11 bases. CDR3 residues: CASSQAFRGNTEAFF. Here the CDR3 DNA reads TGTGCCAGCAGCCAAGCGTTTCGGGGTAACACTGAAGCTTTCTTT. Variable domain in full (rest from reference TRBV3-1 and TRBJ1-1): DTAVSQTPKYLVTQMGNDKSIKCEQNLGHDTMYWYKQDSKKFLKIMFSYNNKELIINETVPNRFSPKSPDKAHLNLHINSLELGDSAVYFCASSQAFRGNTEAFFGQGTRLTVV.

The sample holds many counts of this clonotype. The chain carries TRBV7-9 and TRBJ2-1, with unresolved D. In germline, CDR1 is SEHNR, CDR2 FQNEAQ (reference sequence). CDR3 length: 15 amino acids. Trimming removed 5 bases from V and 0 bases from J, with 11 bases in between. CDR3 protein: CASSPTLTSYNEQFF. The CDR3 DNA reads TGTGCCAGCAGCCCGACCCTGACCTCCTACAATGAGCAGTTCTTC. The full variable domain, completed using reference TRBV7-9 and TRBJ2-1, is DTGVSQNPRHKITKRGQNVTFRCDPISEHNRLYWYRQTLGQGPEFLTYFQNEAQLEKSRLLSDRFSAERPKGSFSTLEIQRTEQGDSAMYLCASSPTLTSYNEQFFGPGTRLTVL.

Only a few counts were recorded for this clonotype. The chain carries TRBV29-1 and TRBJ1-1, with a possible D match to TRBD1 (5 bases). The V end was cut by 2 bases, the J end by 1 base, with 14 bases between. Germline loops: CDR1 SQVTM, CDR2 ANQGSEA. The CDR3 totals 15 residues. CDR3 protein: CSVEMWDGKNTEAFF. DNA for the CDR3: TGCAGCGTTGAAATGTGGGACGGGAAGAACACTGAAGCTTTCTTT. Supplemented by reference TRBV29-1 and TRBJ1-1, the full variable domain reads SAVISQKPSRDICQRGTSLTIQCQVDSQVTMMFWYRQQPGQSLTLIATANQGSEATYESGFVIDKFPISRPNLTFSTLTVSNMSPEDSSIYLCSVEMWDGKNTEAFFGQGTRLTVV.

The rearrangement uses TRBV6-1 and TRBJ1-4, with 7 bases matching TRBD1. This CDR3 contains 14 residues. Germline CDR1 MNHNS, CDR2 SASEGT. V was clipped by 8 bases and J by 7 bases; unmatched bases: 10. For the CDR3, the DNA is TGTGCCAGCCTACATGGGACAGTAGGTGAAAAACTGTTTTTT. Its translation: CASLHGTVGEKLFF.

This clonotype was counted at least ten times. The rearrangement uses TRBV3-1 and TRBJ1-1, with D hard to call. Germline-derived CDR1 and CDR2 are LGHDT and YNNKEL (reference sequence). The CDR3 runs 14 residues. V lost 7 bases to trimming and J lost 1 base, with 13 bases between them. The CDR3 spells CASTALAGNTEAFF. The CDR3 DNA is TGTGCCAGCACCGCGTTGGCCGGGAACACTGAAGCTTTCTTT.

Many counts were recorded for this clonotype. The chain links TRBV12-3 or TRBV12-4 to TRBJ2-5, with D perhaps TRBD2 (6 bases). Between the trimmed V and J ends, which lost 2 bases and 7 bases, there was a span of 11 bases. The CDR3 runs 13 residues. The DNA of the CDR3 is TGTGCCAGCAGTTTAACGGGGGACGGGACCCAGTACTTC. It is translated as CASSLTGDGTQYF.

In this sample, this clonotype turned up many times. The V gene is TRBV12-3 or TRBV12-4, the J gene TRBJ2-1; 9 positions match TRBD2. This CDR3 is 15 amino acids long. The J segment lost 6 bases and the V segment lost 1 base, leaving 4 bases of the junction unmatched. The CDR3 region has the DNA TGTGCCAGCAGTTTAGGCGGGGGGGGCGGCAATGAGCAGTTCTTC. This translates into CASSLGGGGGNEQFF.

This clonotype was observed a handful of times. V usage is TRBV7-2 and J usage is TRBJ2-1; the match to TRBD1 covers 11 bases. The CDR3 sequence is 15 residues long. V shed 5 bases and J 7 bases; nucleotides not matched to a gene: 7. Germline CDR1 and CDR2: SGHTA and FQGNSA. CDR3 sequence reads: CASSPGQGARNEQFF. The DNA for the CDR3 is TGTGCCAGCAGCCCCGGACAGGGGGCGAGGAATGAGCAGTTCTTC.

The V call is TRBV29-1, the J call TRBJ1-2; 9 nucleotides match TRBD1. Germline V gene lookup returns CDR1 SQVTM and CDR2 ANQGSEA. V lost 7 bases, J lost 8 bases, and 11 bases stayed unmatched. The CDR3 loop spans 13 amino acids. The CDR3 is CSATGGASYGYTF. CDR3 DNA sequence: TGCAGCGCCACAGGGGGCGCATCGTACGGCTACACCTTC.

This clonotype appeared many times. V usage is TRBV28 and J usage is TRBJ2-5; 9 nucleotides align to TRBD1. Germline CDR1 MDHEN, CDR2 SYDVKM. This CDR3 region has 16 residues. The junction had 7 bases not matched to a gene; V was cut back by 3 bases and J by 2 bases. The CDR3 DNA reads as TGTGCCAGCAGTTTTTCCGGGACAGGGACTCAAGAGACCCAGTACTTC. Translated: CASSFSGTGTQETQYF.

This chain connects TRBV7-6 to TRBJ2-5; the match to TRBD1 covers 9 bases. CDR1 SGHVS and CDR2 FNYEAQ come from the germline V gene. Trimming removed 2 bases from V and 4 bases from J; junction bases left unmatched: 5. This CDR3 has 15 amino acids. In DNA, the CDR3 is TGTGCCAGCAGCTTACGACAGGGGGGCTCAGAGACCCAGTACTTC. It encodes CASSLRQGGSETQYF. Full variable domain (rest looked up from reference TRBV7-6 and TRBJ2-5): GAGVSQSPRYKVTKRGQDVALRCDPISGHVSLYWYRQALGQGPEFLTYFNYEAQQDKSGLPNDRFSAERPEGSISTLTIQRTEQRDSAMYRCASSLRQGGSETQYFGPGTRLLVL.

This clonotype was found many times. The limits of the CDR3 on the DNA are not certain, so only TCRdb's listed CDR3 is given. This rearrangement joins TRBV7-2 to TRBJ2-3; the table's D gene call, TRBD2, was not cross checked with the DNA. The CDR3 is 15 amino acids in total, end residues counted. Germline loops: CDR1 SGHTA, CDR2 FQGNSA. The CDR3 protein is CASSSSGHDTDTQYF.

This clonotype came up many times. The chain links TRBV7-3 to TRBJ2-1; 10 bases agree with TRBD1. V lost 3 bases to trimming and J lost 8 bases; unmatched junction nucleotides: 10. The CDR3 sequence is 16 residues long. CDR1 and CDR2 (germline): SGHTA, FQGTGA. The CDR3 region is CASSLTRDRGKYEQFF. CDR3 nucleotide sequence: TGTGCCAGCAGCTTGACCCGGGACAGGGGAAAGTATGAGCAGTTCTTC. The whole variable domain, filled in from reference TRBV7-3 and TRBJ2-1, reads GAGVSQTPSNKVTEKGKYVELRCDPISGHTALYWYRQSLGQGPEFLIYFQGTGAADDSGLPNDRFFAVRPEGSVSTLKIQRTERGDSAVYLCASSLTRDRGKYEQFFGPGTRLTVL.

This clonotype was detected many times. The chain links TRBV28 to TRBJ1-1; D is ambiguous. Germline V lookup: CDR1 MDHEN, CDR2 SYDVKM. CDR3 length equals 14 residues. With 9 bases removed from V and 1 base from J, the gap between germline ends came to 15 bases. The CDR3 reads CASLPGQANTEAFF. The CDR3 region has the DNA TGTGCCAGTCTGCCCGGGCAGGCGAACACTGAAGCTTTCTTT.

This clonotype was counted only a few times. The rearrangement links TRBV20-1 to TRBJ2-7; 9 nucleotides line up with TRBD1. V dropped 3 bases and J dropped 7; count of bases not matched to a gene: 10. In germline, CDR1 is DFQATT, CDR2 SNEGSKA (reference sequence). This CDR3 has 14 amino acids. CDR3 DNA sequence: TGCAGTGCTAGGGGGGACAGGGACTTTTCGGAGCAGTACTTC. Translation gives CSARGDRDFSEQYF.

CDR3 region: CASSDGVQVTLHF. The CDR3 region has the DNA TGTGCCAGCAGTGATGGGGTTCAAGTAACCCTCCACTTT. The rearrangement uses TRBV28 and TRBJ1-6; no clear D. This CDR3 is 13 amino acids long. V was pared by 5 bases and J by 14 bases, with 16 bases between. From germline, CDR1 is MDHEN and CDR2 SYDVKM. The full variable domain, completed using reference TRBV28 and TRBJ1-6, is DVKVTQSSRYLVKRTGEKVFLECVQDMDHENMFWYRQDPGLGLRLIYFSYDVKMKEKGDIPEGYSVSREKKERFSLILESASTNQTSMYLCASSDGVQVTLHFGNGTRLTVT.

At least ten counts were recorded for this clonotype. The chain combines TRBV7-2 with TRBJ1-1; TRBD1 matches 7 bases. CDR1 is SGHTA, CDR2 FQGNSA, per germline. CDR3 length equals 14 residues. J lost 4 bases, V lost 0 bases, and 2 bases had no gene match. The CDR3 bases are TGTGCCAGCAGCTTAGCCGCAGGGGGCACTGAAGCTTTCTTT. As protein: CASSLAAGGTEAFF.

The sample holds many counts of this clonotype. This chain links TRBV28 with TRBJ1-5; D gene unclear. In germline, CDR1 is MDHEN, CDR2 SYDVKM. V was pared by 5 bases and J by 1 base, with 12 bases between. The CDR3 sequence is 15 residues long. The chain's CDR3 is CASSPTPRSNQPQHF. For the CDR3, the DNA is TGTGCCAGCAGTCCCACCCCCAGGAGCAATCAGCCCCAGCATTTT.

This clonotype was counted many times. The rearrangement links TRBV5-1 to TRBJ2-3; D may match TRBD1 or TRBD2 (5 bases each). The CDR3 is 12 amino acids. V was shortened by 6 bases and J by 9 bases, with 14 bases between the two germline ends. Germline V gives CDR1 SGHRS, CDR2 YFSETQ. The CDR3 protein is CASTSYGDTQYF. The CDR3 nucleotides are TGCGCCAGCACGTCCTACGGGGACACGCAGTATTTT. The full variable domain, its missing parts supplied by reference TRBV5-1 and TRBJ2-3, is KAGVTQTPRYLIKTRGQQVTLSCSPISGHRSVSWYQQTPGQGLQFLFEYFSETQRNKGNFPGRFSGRQFSNSRSEMNVSTLELGDSALYLCASTSYGDTQYFGPGTRLTVL.

This clonotype appeared many times. This chain uses TRBV28 with TRBJ2-5; maybe TRBD1 (6 bases). With 5 bases removed from V and 2 bases from J, the gap between germline ends came to 15 bases. Germline-derived CDR1 and CDR2 are MDHEN and SYDVKM. This CDR3 is 15 amino acids long. As DNA, the CDR3 is TGTGCCAGCAGTCCGACGACAGGTTATCAAGAGACCCAGTACTTC. Translating it yields CASSPTTGYQETQYF.

Concerning this clonotype: A much larger clone differs from this one at a single base, so this may be a read error. This chain uses TRBV7-9 with TRBJ2-5; unclear D gene. V lost 1 base to trimming and J lost 2 bases, with 11 bases between them. CDR3 length equals 15 residues. Germline CDR1 SEHNR, CDR2 FQNEAQ (reference sequence). The CDR3 reads CASSLDRTPQETQYF. The CDR3, as DNA: TGTGCCAGCAGCTTAGATAGGACGCCTCAAGAGACCCAGTACTTC.

This clonotype was recorded many times. This chain joins TRBV29-1 and TRBJ2-1; the D is unclear. Trimming cost V 4 bases and J 10 bases, with 17 bases left between them. CDR1 SQVTM and CDR2 ANQGSEA come from the germline V gene. The CDR3 extends over 13 amino acids. CDR3 protein: CSVGWTIITEQFF. DNA for the CDR3: TGCAGCGTTGGGTGGACCATTATTACCGAGCAGTTCTTC.

This clonotype was counted at least ten times. This rearrangement joins TRBV4-2 to TRBJ2-1, with no clear D. The germline V gene encodes CDR1 LGHNA and CDR2 YNFKEQ. The CDR3 runs 13 residues. Trimming took off 1 base at V and 5 bases at J, with 6 bases between the two ends. The CDR3 region has the DNA TGTGCCAGCAGCCAAGGCCAAGACAATGAGCAGTTCTTC. As protein: CASSQGQDNEQFF.

This clonotype was picked up a small number of times. The chain employs TRBV6-5 and TRBJ2-7; D unclear. The CDR3 extends over 17 amino acids. Between the trimmed V and J ends, which lost 0 bases and 2 bases, there was a span of 17 bases. CDR1 MNHEY and CDR2 SVGAGI come from the germline V gene. The CDR3 nucleotides are TGTGCCAGCAGTTACTCGTTTTCAGGACCCATACCCTACGAGCAGTACTTC. Its protein product is CASSYSFSGPIPYEQYF.

Ten or more counts support this clonotype. The V and J genes are TRBV10-3 and TRBJ2-3; 9 bases map to TRBD1. The CDR3 is 14 residues long. The germline gives CDR1 ENHRY, CDR2 SYGVKD. The V segment lost 10 bases and the J segment 4 bases; nucleotides outside the gene matches: 9. CDR3 region: CATVGGQGPDTQYF. The CDR3 DNA is TGTGCCACCGTTGGGGGACAGGGTCCAGATACGCAGTATTTT.